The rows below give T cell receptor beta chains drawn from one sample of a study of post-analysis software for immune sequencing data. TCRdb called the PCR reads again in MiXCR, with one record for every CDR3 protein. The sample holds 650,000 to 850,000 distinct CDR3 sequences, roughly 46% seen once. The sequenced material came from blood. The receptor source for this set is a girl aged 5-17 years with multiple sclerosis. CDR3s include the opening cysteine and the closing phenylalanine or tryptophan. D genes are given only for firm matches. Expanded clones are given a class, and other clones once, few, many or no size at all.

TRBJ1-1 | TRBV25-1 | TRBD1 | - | CASMGDRGQGTEAFF | TGTGCCAGCATGGGGGACAGGGGGCAGGGTACTGAAGCTTTCTTT
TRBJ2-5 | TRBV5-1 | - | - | CASSYLLGETQYF | TGCGCCAGCAGCTATCTACTAGGGGAGACCCAGTACTTC
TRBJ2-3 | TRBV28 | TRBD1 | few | CASSRQGATDTQYF | TGTGCCAGCAGTCGACAGGGGGCAACAGATACGCAGTATTTT
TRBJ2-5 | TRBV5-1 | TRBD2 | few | CASSLWLAGHQETQYF | TGCGCCAGCAGCTTGTGGCTAGCGGGCCACCAAGAGACCCAGTACTTC
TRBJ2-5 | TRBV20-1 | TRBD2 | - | CSAESGTSGEETQYF | TGCAGTGCTGAATCCGGGACTAGCGGGGAAGAGACCCAGTACTTC
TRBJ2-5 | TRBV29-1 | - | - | CSFFRGRETQYF | TGCAGCTTTTTCCGGGGTCGGGAGACCCAGTACTTC
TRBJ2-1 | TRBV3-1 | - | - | CASTPRGSKYNEQFF | TGTGCCAGCACCCCAAGAGGGTCAAAGTACAATGAGCAGTTCTTC
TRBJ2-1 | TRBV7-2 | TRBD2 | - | CASSLPGLAGNEQFF | TGTGCCAGCAGCCTACCGGGACTAGCGGGTAATGAGCAGTTCTTC
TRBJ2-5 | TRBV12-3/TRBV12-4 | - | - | CASSLWDLGQETQYF | TGTGCCAGCAGTTTGTGGGATTTGGGGCAAGAGACCCAGTACTTC
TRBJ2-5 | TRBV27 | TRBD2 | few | CASAASGTKETQYF | TGTGCCAGCGCGGCTAGCGGGACTAAAGAGACCCAGTACTTC
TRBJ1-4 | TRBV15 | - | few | CATSRGGKRPEKLFF | TGTGCCACCAGCCGGGGGGGAAAAAGGCCTGAAAAACTGTTTTTT
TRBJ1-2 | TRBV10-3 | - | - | CATDGGYGYTF | TGTGCCACGGATGGAGGTTATGGCTACACCTTC
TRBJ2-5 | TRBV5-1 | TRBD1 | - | CASSLVRASGQGETQYF | TGCGCCAGCAGCTTGGTGAGGGCTAGCGGACAGGGGGAGACCCAGTACTTC
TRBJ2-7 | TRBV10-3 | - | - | CAISESSSFYEQYF | TGTGCCATCAGTGAGTCGTCCTCTTTTTACGAGCAGTACTTC
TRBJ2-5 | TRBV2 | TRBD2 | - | CASEGARGRETQYF | TGTGCCTCCGAAGGGGCTCGCGGGAGGGAGACCCAGTACTTC
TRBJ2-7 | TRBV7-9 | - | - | CASSLQRDLDYEQYF | TGTGCCAGCAGCTTACAAAGAGACCTCGACTACGAGCAGTACTTC
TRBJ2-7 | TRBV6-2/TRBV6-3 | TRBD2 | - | CASSYFAGGDEQYF | TGTGCCAGCAGTTACTTCGCGGGAGGAGACGAGCAGTACTTC
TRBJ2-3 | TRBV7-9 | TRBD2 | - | CASSPLGREGRDTQYF | TGTGCCAGCAGCCCCCTGGGGCGGGAGGGCCGCGATACGCAGTATTTT
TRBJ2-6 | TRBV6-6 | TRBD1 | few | CASIETGGGGANVLTF | TGTGCCAGCATAGAGACAGGGGGCGGTGGGGCCAACGTCCTGACTTTC
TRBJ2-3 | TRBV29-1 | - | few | CSVVVAAFPTDTQYF | TGCAGCGTTGTCGTGGCCGCGTTCCCCACAGATACGCAGTATTTT
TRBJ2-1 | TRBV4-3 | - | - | CASSRDIWAVPYNEQFF | TGCGCCAGCAGCCGAGATATATGGGCAGTTCCCTACAATGAGCAGTTCTTC
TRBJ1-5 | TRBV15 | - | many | CATSREKGPYNQPQHF | TGTGCCACCAGCAGAGAAAAGGGACCCTACAATCAGCCCCAGCATTTT
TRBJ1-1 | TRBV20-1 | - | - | CSASGPGPSGTEAFF | TGCAGTGCTAGTGGGCCAGGGCCTAGTGGCACTGAAGCTTTCTTT
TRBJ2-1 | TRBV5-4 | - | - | CASSEDSTVYNEQFF | TGTGCCAGCAGTGAGGACAGCACCGTTTACAATGAGCAGTTCTTC
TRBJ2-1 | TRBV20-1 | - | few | CSAGTYHRDEQFF | TGCAGCGCCGGGACCTACCATAGGGATGAGCAGTTCTTC
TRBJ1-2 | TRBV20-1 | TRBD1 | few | CSALTGVDGYTF | TGCAGTGCGCTAACAGGGGTAGATGGCTACACCTTC
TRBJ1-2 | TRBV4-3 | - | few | CASSQEGGSNYGYTF | TGCGCCAGCAGCCAAGAAGGGGGGAGTAACTATGGCTACACCTTC
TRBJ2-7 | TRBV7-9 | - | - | CASSLGSGAENSYEQYF | TGTGCCAGCAGCTTAGGTTCAGGGGCTGAGAACTCCTACGAGCAGTACTTC
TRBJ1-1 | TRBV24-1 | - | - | CATSDSLNTEAFF | TGTGCCACCAGTGACTCCTTAAACACTGAAGCTTTCTTT
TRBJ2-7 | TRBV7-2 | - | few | CASSLEGPPYEQYF | TGTGCCAGCAGCTTAGAGGGACCTCCCTACGAGCAGTACTTC
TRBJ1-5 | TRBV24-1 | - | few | CATSAGGAHQPQHF | TGTGCCACCAGTGCGGGGGGCGCTCATCAGCCCCAGCATTTT
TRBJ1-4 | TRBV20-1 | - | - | CSARGPRVNEKLFF | TGCAGTGCTAGAGGTCCCAGGGTTAATGAAAAACTGTTTTTT
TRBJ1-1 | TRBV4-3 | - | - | CASSQDHGGTEAFF | TGCGCCAGCAGCCAAGATCATGGGGGGACTGAAGCTTTCTTT
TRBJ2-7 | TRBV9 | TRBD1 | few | CASSPGQGEWIREQYF | TGTGCCAGCAGCCCCGGACAGGGGGAATGGATTAGGGAGCAGTACTTC
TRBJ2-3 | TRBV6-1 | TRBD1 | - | CASHGVGQGLYTQYF | TGTGCCAGCCATGGTGTGGGACAGGGTTTATATACGCAGTATTTT
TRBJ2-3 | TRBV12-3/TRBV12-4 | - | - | CASSPNITDTQYF | TGTGCCAGCAGTCCCAACATCACAGATACGCAGTATTTT
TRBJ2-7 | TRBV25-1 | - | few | CASISRPTYEQYF | TGTGCCAGCATCTCCCGTCCCACCTACGAGCAGTACTTC
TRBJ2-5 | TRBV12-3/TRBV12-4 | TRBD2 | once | CASSPLSGRETQYF | TGTGCCAGCAGTCCCCTTAGCGGGAGAGAGACCCAGTACTTC
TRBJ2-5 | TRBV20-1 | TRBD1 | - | CSAHGQQWTGQETQYF | TGCAGTGCTCACGGGCAGCAGTGGACAGGTCAAGAGACCCAGTACTTC
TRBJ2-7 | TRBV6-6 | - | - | CASSYSGTIEQYF | TGTGCCAGCAGTTACTCGGGGACAATCGAGCAGTACTTC
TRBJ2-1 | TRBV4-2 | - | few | CASSQDRGRVRGNEQFF | TGTGCCAGCAGCCAAGATAGGGGCCGGGTGAGGGGCAATGAGCAGTTCTTC
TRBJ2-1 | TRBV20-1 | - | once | CSAAGRSYNEQFF | TGCAGTGCGGCCGGACGGAGCTACAATGAGCAGTTCTTC
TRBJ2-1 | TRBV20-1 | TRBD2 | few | CSARVIAGIEQFF | TGCAGTGCTAGAGTTATAGCGGGAATAGAGCAGTTCTTC
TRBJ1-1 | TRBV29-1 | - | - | CGGGRENTEAFF | TGCGGCGGGGGGCGAGAGAACACTGAAGCTTTCTTT
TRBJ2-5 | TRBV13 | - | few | CASSSSSDAETQYF | TGTGCCAGCAGCTCCTCTAGCGACGCAGAGACCCAGTACTTC
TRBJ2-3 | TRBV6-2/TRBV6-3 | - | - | CASSYLTGPATDTQYF | TGTGCCAGCAGTTACTTGACGGGACCAGCCACAGATACGCAGTATTTT
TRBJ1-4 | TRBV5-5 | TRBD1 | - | CASSLQGTEKLFF | TGTGCCAGCAGCTTACAGGGGACTGAAAAACTGTTTTTT
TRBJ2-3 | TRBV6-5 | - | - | CASSYSPSSGTFTDTQYF | TGTGCCAGCAGTTACTCGCCTTCCTCCGGGACATTTACAGATACGCAGTATTTT
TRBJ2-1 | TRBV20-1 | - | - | CSARAAVGARSEQFF | TGCAGTGCTAGGGCCGCGGTGGGGGCTCGGTCAGAGCAGTTCTTC
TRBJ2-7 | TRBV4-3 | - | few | CASSQDTGRSGEQYF | TGCGCCAGCAGCCAAGACACAGGCCGTAGTGGCGAGCAGTACTTC
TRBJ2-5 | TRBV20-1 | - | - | CSARVGDPYQETQYF | TGCAGTGCTAGAGTCGGGGATCCGTACCAAGAGACCCAGTACTTC